The 25 T cell receptor beta chains listed next were all sequenced from one sample in a study of blood T cell repertoires in COVID-19. Produced via immunoSEQ multiplex PCR; TCRdb's table is partial and in-frame only. The repertoire holds approximately 19,000 clones, with approximately 90% as singletons. What was sequenced was peripheral blood. These receptors all come from a human donor in a cohort sampled during active COVID-19.

The chain uses TRBV30 and TRBJ1-2; D ambiguous. The V gene lost 1 base and the J gene lost 2 bases, with 11 bases spanning the gap. There are 14 residues in the CDR3. Germline V gives CDR1 GTSNPN, CDR2 SVGIG (reference sequence). CDR3 residues: CAWSALRINYGYTF. The CDR3 DNA reads TGTGCCTGGAGTGCCCTGAGGATAAACTATGGCTACACCTTC.

This clone has only one observation. The chain uses TRBV7-3 and TRBJ2-1; possible D gene TRBD2, 5 bases. Germline lookup yields CDR1 SGHTA and CDR2 FQGTGA. The ends were cut back, 5 bases at V and 7 bases at J, with 18 bases in the middle. The CDR3 is 15 amino acids. The CDR3 DNA reads TGTGCCAGCAGCCTAATCCCCGGGAACAAGAATGAGCAGTTCTTC. It translates to CASSLIPGNKNEQFF. The full variable domain, with the rest looked up from reference TRBV7-3 and TRBJ2-1, is GAGVSQTPSNKVTEKGKYVELRCDPISGHTALYWYRQSLGQGPEFLIYFQGTGAADDSGLPNDRFFAVRPEGSVSTLKIQRTERGDSAVYLCASSLIPGNKNEQFFGPGTRLTVL.

The V and J genes are TRBV18 and TRBJ2-5; D is perhaps TRBD2 (5 bases). The CDR3 contains 14 residues. Germline V gene lookup returns CDR1 KGHSH and CDR2 LQKENI. The ends were cut back, 5 bases at V and 5 bases at J, with 15 bases in the middle. CDR3 sequence: CASSSDQRMETQYF. CDR3 bases: TGTGCCAGCTCATCGGATCAGCGGATGGAGACCCAGTACTTC.

V is TRBV7-9 and J is TRBJ2-3; D remains ambiguous. CDR3 length: 15 residues. Germline CDR1 is SEHNR and CDR2 is FQNEAQ (reference sequence). Trimming shortened V by 1 base and J by 0 bases, and 8 bases separated the two germline ends. CDR3: CASSLDSRSTDTQYF. CDR3 bases: TGTGCCAGCAGCTTAGACAGCCGTAGCACAGATACGCAGTATTTT. The variable domain in full, with the rest retrieved from reference TRBV7-9 and TRBJ2-3, is DTGVSQNPRHKITKRGQNVTFRCDPISEHNRLYWYRQTLGQGPEFLTYFQNEAQLEKSRLLSDRFSAERPKGSFSTLEIQRTEQGDSAMYLCASSLDSRSTDTQYFGPGTRLTVL.

J is TRBJ2-2 and V is TRBV6-2 or TRBV6-3; 7 bases match TRBD2. Germline V gene lookup returns CDR1 MNHEY and CDR2 SVGEGT. V shed 6 bases and J 5 bases; nucleotides not matched to a gene: 12. The CDR3 sequence is 16 residues long. This chain's CDR3 is CASSLFGGVVTGELFF. CDR3 bases: TGTGCCAGCAGCCTATTTGGGGGGGTCGTGACCGGGGAGCTGTTTTTT.

J is TRBJ2-7 and V is TRBV19; tentatively, D is TRBD1 (6 bases). The germline V gene encodes CDR1 LNHDA and CDR2 SQIVND (reference sequence). V was cut by 7 bases and J by 5 bases, with 18 bases left in between. CDR3 length equals 14 residues. The chain's CDR3 is CASNQDLGGHEQYF. CDR3 nucleotides: TGTGCCAGTAATCAGGACTTAGGGGGTCACGAGCAGTACTTC.

The chain links TRBV3-1 (or the pseudogene TRBV3-2) to TRBJ2-1, with 7 bases identical to TRBD1. The CDR3 loop spans 13 amino acids. After removal of 3 bases from V and 10 bases from J, the junction contained 6 bases not matched to a gene. Germline CDR1 LGHDT, CDR2 YNNKEL (reference sequence). The CDR3 reads CASSQGTAAEQFF. As DNA, the CDR3 is TGTGCCAGCAGCCAGGGGACAGCTGCAGAGCAGTTCTTC.

The V call is TRBV6-2 or TRBV6-3, the J call TRBJ1-2; D possibly corresponds to TRBD1 (5 bases). CDR3 length equals 16 residues. The germline V gene has CDR1 MNHEY and CDR2 SVGEGT. The V and J ends lost 6 bases and 4 bases respectively, with 21 bases between them. This CDR3 is CASSPTGTDDPYGYTF. The CDR3 DNA follows: TGTGCCAGCAGCCCTACCGGGACTGACGACCCCTATGGCTACACCTTC.

V is TRBV9 and J is TRBJ2-7, with TRBD1 matching 9 bases. The CDR3 loop spans 13 amino acids. The junction had 5 bases not matched to a gene; V was cut back by 4 bases and J by 6 bases. Germline CDR1 SGDLS, CDR2 YYNGEE. CDR3 nucleotides: TGTGCCAGCAGCCCAAACAGGGGGCGCGAGCAGTACTTC. Residues: CASSPNRGREQYF.

This clone was recorded a few times. The rearrangement joins TRBV19 to TRBJ1-5; no firm D call. V was cut by 4 bases and J by 1 base, with 14 bases left in between. The length of the CDR3 is 16 residues. From germline, CDR1 is LNHDA and CDR2 SQIVND (reference sequence). CDR3 nucleotide sequence: TGTGCCAGTAGTACCGCGGGTGGAGCGAGCAATCAGCCCCAGCATTTT. It is translated as CASSTAGGASNQPQHF.

This chain joins TRBV3-1 (or the pseudogene TRBV3-2) and TRBJ2-6; perhaps TRBD1 as D (6 bases). Germline V gives CDR1 LGHDT, CDR2 YNNKEL (reference sequence). The V and J ends lost 4 bases and 2 bases respectively, with 18 bases between them. CDR3 size: 18 residues. The CDR3 nucleotides are TGTGCCAGCAGCCTTCAGGGGCCCATGGTGACTGGGGCCAACGTCCTGACTTTC. Protein sequence: CASSLQGPMVTGANVLTF.

This sequence joins TRBV3-1 (or the pseudogene TRBV3-2) and TRBJ1-4; 8 nucleotides align to TRBD1. The CDR3 runs 18 residues. Trimming took 4 bases from V and 0 from J; bases not matched to a gene: 10. Germline lookup yields CDR1 LGHDT and CDR2 YNNKEL (reference sequence). CDR3 region: CASSPPGTGVATNEKLFF. The CDR3 region has the DNA TGTGCCAGCAGCCCCCCGGGGACAGGCGTTGCAACTAATGAAAAACTGTTTTTT.

The chain carries TRBV5-5 and TRBJ2-3, with TRBD2 matching over 10 bases. V lost 1 base to trimming and J lost 2 bases; unmatched junction nucleotides: 4. The CDR3 is made up of 16 amino acids. Germline V gene data show CDR1 as SGHKS and CDR2 as YYEKEE (reference sequence). DNA for the CDR3: TGTGCCAGCAGCTTGCCCGGACTAGCGGACACAGATACGCAGTATTTT. As protein: CASSLPGLADTDTQYF.

This chain connects TRBV18 to TRBJ2-6; 7 bases line up with TRBD1. Germline V gene lookup returns CDR1 KGHSH and CDR2 LQKENI. V shed 8 bases, J shed 9 bases, and the junction held 4 bases outside the gene matches. CDR3 length equals 12 residues. The CDR3 sequence is CASRQGDNVLTF. As DNA, the CDR3 is TGTGCCAGCCGACAGGGAGACAACGTCCTGACTTTC.

The chain combines TRBV11-3 with TRBJ2-7; D is perhaps TRBD1 (7 bases). Germline loops: CDR1 SGHNT, CDR2 YENEEA. The V end was cut by 3 bases, the J end by 2 bases, with 14 bases between. The CDR3 contains 15 residues. CDR3 sequence reads: CASSFGPGGPYEQYF. Here the CDR3 DNA reads TGTGCCAGCAGCTTCGGCCCAGGGGGGCCCTACGAGCAGTACTTC.

The chain links TRBV4-3 to TRBJ1-4; D remains ambiguous. V lost 4 bases to trimming and J lost 7 bases, with 19 bases between them. CDR1 is LGHNA and CDR2 is YSLEER in the germline V gene. The CDR3 extends over 16 amino acids. CDR3 in DNA: TGCGCCAGCAGCCTAAACCTTGTCCAAGGAGGTGAAAAACTGTTTTTT. Translated: CASSLNLVQGGEKLFF.

The gene calls are TRBV3-1 (or the pseudogene TRBV3-2) and TRBJ2-7; the D gene is possibly TRBD2 (6 bases). The germline V gene has CDR1 LGHDT and CDR2 YNNKEL (reference sequence). Deletions cut 5 bases from V and 0 bases from J, with 11 bases between. The CDR3 runs to 14 residues. CDR3 nucleotides: TGTGCCAGCAGCGACGGGACTTACTCCTACGAGCAGTACTTC. Its protein product is CASSDGTYSYEQYF.

The chain links TRBV19 to TRBJ1-5; D is ambiguous. Germline CDR1 and CDR2: LNHDA and SQIVND (reference sequence). The CDR3 has 12 amino acids. Deletions cut 9 bases from V and 5 bases from J, with 11 bases between. CDR3 coding DNA: TGTGCCAGCAACAGTCCCTATCAGCCCCAGCATTTT. Residues: CASNSPYQPQHF. The full variable domain, with the rest looked up from reference TRBV19 and TRBJ1-5, is DGGITQSPKYLFRKEGQNVTLSCEQNLNHDAMYWYRQDPGQGLRLIYYSQIVNDFQKGDIAEGYSVSREKKESFPLTVTSAQKNPTAFYLCASNSPYQPQHFGDGTRLSIL.

The count of this clone is one. The V gene is TRBV28, the J gene TRBJ2-5; D is possibly TRBD2 (5 bases). Germline CDR1 and CDR2: MDHEN and SYDVKM. The V end was cut by 5 bases, the J end by 5 bases, with 21 bases between. The CDR3 contains 16 residues. The CDR3 loop is CASSDIPGGRGETQYF. DNA of the CDR3: TGTGCCAGCAGTGATATTCCCGGAGGTCGAGGGGAGACCCAGTACTTC.

The chain's CDR3 is CAISKDKETQYF. The CDR3 DNA follows: TGTGCCATCAGTAAGGACAAGGAGACCCAGTACTTC. The rearrangement uses TRBV10-3 and TRBJ2-5; D is perhaps TRBD1 (5 bases). V lost 5 bases to trimming and J lost 5 bases, with 9 bases between them. CDR1 is ENHRY and CDR2 is SYGVKD in the germline V gene. The CDR3 covers 12 residues.

A note on this clone: No conserved phenylalanine or tryptophan is present at the end of the CDR3, so a read error is the likely explanation. Because the CDR3's place on the DNA is in doubt, the DNA is left out and the CDR3 is given as listed by TCRdb. The chain recombines TRBV21-1 with TRBJ1-2. TRBV21-1 is labeled a pseudogene. The CDR3 totals 8 residues, both ends included. The CDR3 here is CASSKALS.

The rearrangement links TRBV3-1 (or the pseudogene TRBV3-2) to TRBJ1-1; TRBD1 might be the D (6 bases). V lost 5 bases, J lost 4 bases, and 14 bases lay in between. Germline V gene sequence: CDR1 LGHDT, CDR2 YNNKEL (reference sequence). The CDR3 is made up of 14 amino acids. CDR3 sequence (DNA): TGTGCCAGCAGCAGAGCCCCGGACAGCACTGAAGCTTTCTTT. The encoded protein is CASSRAPDSTEAFF.

The chain recombines TRBV3-1 (or the pseudogene TRBV3-2) with TRBJ1-6; D perhaps matches TRBD1 (5 bases). CDR1 is LGHDT, CDR2 YNNKEL, per germline (reference sequence). V dropped 6 bases and J dropped 7 bases, with 13 bases sitting between them. The CDR3 length is 14 residues. CDR3 DNA sequence: TGTGCCAGCAGGTTGGGGCAGCAGAATTCACCCCTCCACTTT. Protein product: CASRLGQQNSPLHF.

The rearrangement joins TRBV3-1 (or the pseudogene TRBV3-2) to TRBJ1-6; 7 bases line up with TRBD1. With 8 bases clipped from V and 7 bases from J, the junction kept 2 bases outside the gene matches. This CDR3 spans 12 amino acids. The V gene's germline CDR1 is LGHDT and CDR2 YNNKEL (reference sequence). The CDR3 here is CASGQVNSPLHF. CDR3 bases: TGTGCCAGCGGACAGGTAAATTCACCCCTCCACTTT.

The V and J genes are TRBV18 and TRBJ1-2, with 7 bases identical to TRBD1. Looked up from germline, CDR1 is KGHSH and CDR2 is LQKENI. CDR3 length: 16 residues. V was pared by 4 bases and J by 3 bases, with 11 bases of the junction left unmatched. CDR3 DNA sequence: TGTGCCAGCTCACGATTTATTGACAGGGCGGACTATGGCTACACCTTC. Its protein product is CASSRFIDRADYGYTF.